This entry lists 20 T cell receptor beta chains sequenced from one sample in a study of cytomegalovirus exposure and HLA in healthy donors. A multiplex PCR was run with 60 Vbeta primers and 13 Jbeta primers. The protocol was immunoSEQ multiplex PCR, while the TCRdb copy is restricted to in-frame clones and leaves out a portion. The table records roughly 140,000 clones, approximately 78% of them present only once. The sequenced sample consisted of PBMCs. The receptor set was obtained from a man aged 35 to 55 in good health and CMV-seropositive.

The V call is TRBV6-5, the J call TRBJ2-7; TRBD2 agrees at 12 bases. The CDR3 spans 15 residues. Trimming at V came to 7 bases and at J to 0 bases, leaving 4 bases not matched to a gene. From germline, CDR1 is MNHEY and CDR2 SVGAGI. The CDR3 loop reads CASIRLAGDSYEQYF. The CDR3 DNA reads as TGTGCCAGCATCCGACTAGCGGGAGACTCCTACGAGCAGTACTTC.

This chain links TRBV9 with TRBJ2-1; TRBD2 agrees at 7 bases. This CDR3 has 17 residues. CDR1 SGDLS and CDR2 YYNGEE come from the germline V gene. The V segment lost 0 bases and the J segment 6 bases; nucleotides outside the gene matches: 12. The CDR3 bases are TGTGCCAGCAGCGTAGTGGGTAGCGGGTCCTTTCTCAATGAGCAGTTCTTC. Encoded protein: CASSVVGSGSFLNEQFF.

This sequence joins TRBV19 and TRBJ1-3, with D perhaps TRBD1 (5 bases). Trimming took 7 bases from V and 1 from J, leaving 17 bases between them. Germline-derived CDR1 and CDR2 are LNHDA and SQIVND (reference sequence). The CDR3 is 16 residues long. The CDR3 loop is CASTPRVFQSGNTIYF. Here the CDR3 DNA reads TGTGCCAGTACCCCCAGGGTCTTCCAGTCTGGAAACACCATATATTTT.

This clone was counted a few times. One end of the junction varies from germline; a read error may be responsible. The chain combines TRBV7-9 with TRBJ2-3; 8 nucleotides line up with TRBD2. CDR1 is SEHNR, CDR2 FQNEAQ, per germline (reference sequence). The CDR3 has 12 amino acids. CDR3 coding DNA: TGTTCCAGCAGCTTAGCCGGGACTAGTCAGTATTTT. Translation: CSSSLAGTSQYF.

The chain carries TRBV30 and TRBJ1-3; possible D gene TRBD1, 5 bases. This CDR3 is built from 14 residues. With 0 bases removed from V and 4 bases from J, the gap between germline ends came to 10 bases. Germline CDR1 is GTSNPN and CDR2 is SVGIG (reference sequence). CDR3 sequence reads: CAWSVGATGNTIYF. The CDR3 DNA follows: TGTGCCTGGAGTGTAGGGGCGACAGGAAACACCATATATTTT.

The chain is built from TRBV7-3 and TRBJ2-7; 8 bases agree with TRBD2. Germline CDR1 reads SGHTA; CDR2 reads FQGTGA. V was pared by 5 bases and J by 1 base, with 10 bases of the junction left unmatched. The CDR3 is 16 amino acids. Here the CDR3 DNA reads TGTGCCAGCAGCCCATCAGCGGGAGAGGCGTCCTACGAGCAGTACTTC. This sequence encodes CASSPSAGEASYEQYF.

The V call is TRBV7-9, the J call TRBJ2-1; TRBD2 agrees at 11 bases. Germline loops: CDR1 SEHNR, CDR2 FQNEAQ (reference sequence). J gave up 10 bases and V 3 bases, and 5 bases lay outside the gene matches. The CDR3 consists of 14 residues. The CDR3 bases are TGTGCCAGCAGCTTCACTAGCGGGAGTGGGGAGCAGTTCTTC. Amino acids: CASSFTSGSGEQFF. Based on the CDR3 plus reference TRBV7-9 and TRBJ2-1, the full variable domain is DTGVSQNPRHKITKRGQNVTFRCDPISEHNRLYWYRQTLGQGPEFLTYFQNEAQLEKSRLLSDRFSAERPKGSFSTLEIQRTEQGDSAMYLCASSFTSGSGEQFFGPGTRLTVL.

The CDR3 DNA reads as TGTGCCAGCAGTGGACAGCCTTTTTATGGCTACACCTTC. This codes for CASSGQPFYGYTF. This sequence joins TRBV27 and TRBJ1-2; D possibly corresponds to TRBD1 (6 bases). Germline V CDR1 and CDR2: MNHEY, SMNVEV (reference sequence). Trimming pared 5 bases from V and 5 bases from J, leaving 12 bases between. This CDR3 is built from 13 residues.

The chain employs TRBV28 and TRBJ1-5; maybe TRBD1 (6 bases). Germline loops: CDR1 MDHEN, CDR2 SYDVKM. V lost 5 bases to trimming and J lost 5 bases, with 13 bases between them. This CDR3 comprises 14 residues. CDR3 coding DNA: TGTGCCAGCAGTCCTCCGGGGGGCCATCAGCCCCAGCATTTT. It specifies CASSPPGGHQPQHF.

This chain connects TRBV7-9 to TRBJ2-7; 7 nucleotides align to TRBD2. The CDR3 extends over 16 amino acids. CDR1 and CDR2 from the germline V gene are SEHNR and FQNEAQ (reference sequence). The J segment lost 7 bases and the V segment lost 1 base, leaving 13 bases of the junction unmatched. The CDR3 is CASSLGLAEKGVEQYF. DNA for the CDR3: TGTGCCAGCAGCTTAGGGCTAGCGGAGAAGGGAGTTGAGCAGTACTTC.

The J gene is TRBJ1-5, the V gene TRBV7-2, with D possibly TRBD1 on 6 matching bases. This CDR3 is 15 amino acids long. In germline, CDR1 is SGHTA, CDR2 FQGNSA. V lost 1 base, J lost 6 bases, and 13 bases lay in between. The CDR3 loop is CASSLEGVGSQPQHF. The DNA of the CDR3 is TGTGCCAGCAGCTTAGAGGGGGTAGGGAGTCAGCCCCAGCATTTT. The entire variable domain, with the rest obtained from reference TRBV7-2 and TRBJ1-5, is as follows: GAGVSQSPSNKVTEKGKDVELRCDPISGHTALYWYRQSLGQGLEFLIYFQGNSAPDKSGLPSDRFSAERTGGSVSTLTIQRTQQEDSAVYLCASSLEGVGSQPQHFGDGTRLSIL.

The CDR3 nucleotides read TGCGCCAGCAGCCGGGGGGACGAAAACACCATATATTTT. The encoded protein is CASSRGDENTIYF. V gene TRBV5-1 combines with J gene TRBJ1-3, with D possibly being TRBD1 (5 bases). V dropped 4 bases and J dropped 6 bases, with 11 bases sitting between them. This CDR3 has 13 residues. Per the germline V gene, CDR1 is SGHRS and CDR2 is YFSETQ.

CDR3 loop: CASSSGQLMNTEAFF. The CDR3 DNA is TGTGCCAGCAGCTCGGGACAGCTCATGAACACTGAAGCTTTCTTT. The chain is built from TRBV5-4 and TRBJ1-1, with 7 bases lining up with TRBD1. Trimming at V came to 3 bases and at J to 0 bases, leaving 5 bases not matched to a gene. Germline V lookup: CDR1 SGHNT, CDR2 YYREEE (reference sequence). CDR3 length equals 15 residues.

This chain links TRBV25-1 with TRBJ2-3, with 10 bases fitting TRBD1. The CDR3 consists of 16 residues. J was trimmed by 1 base and V by 2 bases; bases with no gene match: 3. Looked up from germline, CDR1 is MGHDK and CDR2 is SYGVNS. The CDR3 is CASSEDGTGGTDTQYF. The CDR3, as DNA: TGTGCCAGCAGTGAAGACGGGACAGGGGGCACAGATACGCAGTATTTT.

The chain couples TRBV9 to TRBJ2-2; 11 bases are shared with TRBD2. This CDR3 is 16 amino acids long. V lost 3 bases to trimming and J lost 7 bases; unmatched junction nucleotides: 8. CDR1 and CDR2 (germline): SGDLS, YYNGEE. The CDR3 loop reads CASSALAGGPVGELFF. The CDR3 nucleotides read TGTGCCAGCAGCGCCTTAGCGGGAGGGCCGGTCGGGGAGCTGTTTTTT.

The chain's CDR3 is CASSPRGDLDTQYF. CDR3 coding DNA: TGTGCCAGCTCACCAAGGGGCGATTTAGATACGCAGTATTTT. This chain joins TRBV18 and TRBJ2-3, with a tentative D call TRBD1 (5 bases). The CDR3 spans 14 residues. Germline CDR1 is KGHSH and CDR2 is LQKENI. The V gene lost 2 bases and the J gene lost 5 bases, with 11 bases spanning the gap.

The chain recombines TRBV7-2 with TRBJ2-1, with 7 bases that match TRBD1. The J segment lost 1 base and the V segment lost 0 bases, leaving 6 bases of the junction unmatched. The CDR3 runs to 17 residues. Germline V CDR1 and CDR2: SGHTA, FQGNSA. CDR3 nucleotides: TGTGCCAGCAGCTTAGCTGGTGACAGGGCGTCCTACAATGAGCAGTTCTTC. This gives the protein CASSLAGDRASYNEQFF.

The chain recombines TRBV15 with TRBJ1-5, with 8 bases fitting TRBD1. The CDR3 spans 16 residues. CDR1 LNHNV and CDR2 YYDKDF come from the germline V gene (reference sequence). The junction had 7 bases not matched to a gene; V was cut back by 0 bases and J by 6 bases. The CDR3 reads CATSREAGGLGQPQHF. In DNA form, the CDR3 reads TGTGCCACCAGCAGAGAGGCAGGGGGCTTAGGTCAGCCCCAGCATTTT.

The chain has TRBV30 and TRBJ1-2; TRBD1 is a possible D gene (6 bases). Germline-derived CDR1 and CDR2 are GTSNPN and SVGIG (reference sequence). V dropped 0 bases and J dropped 9 bases, with 20 bases sitting between them. The CDR3 runs to 15 residues. The chain's CDR3 is CAWSVRISGVGSYTF. CDR3 DNA sequence: TGTGCCTGGAGTGTACGAATATCAGGGGTCGGGAGCTACACCTTC.

The chain combines TRBV9 with TRBJ2-7; 11 bases fit TRBD2. J gave up 0 bases and V 4 bases, and 6 bases lay outside the gene matches. Germline lookup yields CDR1 SGDLS and CDR2 YYNGEE. This CDR3 has 16 residues. The CDR3 region has the DNA TGTGCCAGCAGCCCTTCTAGCGGGAGGAGCTCCTACGAGCAGTACTTC. It encodes CASSPSSGRSSYEQYF.